This TCR beta chain was sequenced in a study of blood T cell repertoires in COVID-19. Study details: The origin of the acute and convalescent COVID-19 samples was the United States, Italy and Spain.

Participant-reported clinical history was the basis for cohort assignment. This clone was observed a single time. In the authors' workflow: Quantification of nucleated cells was approximated via reference gene primer amplification. Assay used: immunoSEQ multiplex PCR; TCRdb lists only in-frame clones, some missing. Clonal size and the V and J genes are those of that table, whereas D and trimming came from the DNA. The top ten hold 1.5% to 2% of the sample, which has about 250,000 clones, approximately 84% seen once. V lost 2 bases and J lost 2, with 16 bases in between. This CDR3 has 17 residues. In germline, CDR1 is MDHEN, CDR2 SYDVKM.

The genes are TRBV28 and TRBJ1-5, with D possibly TRBD1 on 5 matching bases. The clonotype originates from a man aged 40-49 years who had recovered from COVID-19. What was sequenced was PBMCs or T cells enriched from blood (not recorded which). In DNA form, the CDR3 reads TGTGCCAGCAGTTTAAGGCAGGGCCTCGAGGGCAATCAGCCCCAGCATTTT. Translating it yields CASSLRQGLEGNQPQHF.